These 16 T cell receptor beta chains originate from one sample sequenced in a study of cytomegalovirus exposure and HLA in healthy donors. PCR was performed using 60 Vbeta and 13 Jbeta primers. Assay: immunoSEQ multiplex PCR; the TCRdb copy retains only in-frame clones and omits some. The table records about 90,000 clones, roughly three quarters of them present only once. The specimen was PBMCs. The receptors were sampled from a woman aged 60-70 years in good health and CMV-seropositive.

This clone has a single count. V is TRBV5-1 and J is TRBJ2-3; TRBD2 aligns across 9 bases. Trimming at V came to 0 bases and at J to 2 bases, leaving 7 bases not matched to a gene. The CDR3 extends over 17 amino acids. Germline assignment: CDR1 SGHRS and CDR2 YFSETQ. CDR3 sequence reads: CASSLGGLAGFTDTQYF. The CDR3 region has the DNA TGCGCCAGCAGCTTGGGAGGCCTAGCGGGATTCACAGATACGCAGTATTTT.

V is TRBV4-1 and J is TRBJ2-4, with 7 bases identical to TRBD2. The CDR3 extends over 15 amino acids. CDR1 MGHRA and CDR2 YSYEKL come from the germline V gene. The J segment lost 8 bases and the V segment lost 0 bases, leaving 7 bases of the junction unmatched. The CDR3 DNA reads as TGCGCCAGCAGCCAAGACCCCCGGGGGGTGGACATTCAGTACTTC. As protein: CASSQDPRGVDIQYF.

This clone was observed a handful of times. The rearrangement joins TRBV6-5 to TRBJ2-7; weak D call: TRBD2 (5 bases). V lost 8 bases to trimming and J lost 6 bases, with 20 bases between them. CDR1 is MNHEY and CDR2 is SVGAGI in the germline V gene. The CDR3 runs 14 residues. The CDR3 sequence is CASGLGLAKREQYF. The CDR3 coding sequence is TGTGCCAGCGGTCTAGGGCTAGCTAAGCGCGAGCAGTACTTC.

The rearrangement uses TRBV7-3 and TRBJ2-1, with TRBD2 matching over 9 bases. The V gene's germline CDR1 is SGHTA and CDR2 FQGTGA. V shed 5 bases and J 6 bases; nucleotides not matched to a gene: 8. The CDR3 is 15 amino acids. The CDR3 region has the DNA TGTGCCAGCAGCCCAGGGAGCGGGAGGATCAATGAGCAGTTCTTC. Its protein is CASSPGSGRINEQFF.

The chain joins TRBV18 to TRBJ1-5; 7 bases line up with TRBD1. Trimming at V came to 6 bases and at J to 6 bases, leaving 11 bases not matched to a gene. CDR1 and CDR2 from the germline V gene are KGHSH and LQKENI. The length of the CDR3 is 15 residues. This CDR3 is CASSPGTAGGQPQHF. CDR3 in DNA: TGTGCCAGCTCGCCTGGGACAGCTGGTGGTCAGCCCCAGCATTTT. Full variable domain (rest looked up from reference TRBV18 and TRBJ1-5): NAGVMQNPRHLVRRRGQEARLRCSPMKGHSHVYWYRQLPEEGLKFMVYLQKENIIDESGMPKERFSAEFPKEGPSILRIQQVVRGDSAAYFCASSPGTAGGQPQHFGDGTRLSIL.

Only a few counts were recorded for this clone. The chain uses TRBV14 and TRBJ1-4; 7 positions match TRBD1. The CDR3 consists of 14 residues. Germline-derived CDR1 and CDR2 are SGHDN and FVKESK. The V and J ends lost 2 bases and 8 bases, in that order; junction bases with no gene match: 5. The CDR3 region has the DNA TGTGCCAGCAGCCAATTAACAGGGGCCGAAAAACTGTTTTTT. Residues: CASSQLTGAEKLFF.

The gene calls are TRBV5-1 and TRBJ2-2; D perhaps matches TRBD1 (5 bases). V gave up 4 bases and J gave up 4 bases, with 11 bases separating them. The CDR3 covers 14 residues. The germline gives CDR1 SGHRS, CDR2 YFSETQ. CDR3 sequence (DNA): TGCGCCAGCAGCATAGACAGATTCACCGGGGAGCTGTTTTTT. It is translated as CASSIDRFTGELFF.

In the case of this clone: One end of the junction varies from germline; a read error may be responsible. V and J are TRBV7-9 and TRBJ2-7; a weak D match, TRBD2 (7 bases). This CDR3 has 15 residues. The germline V gene has CDR1 SEHNR and CDR2 FQNEAQ (reference sequence). The CDR3 here is CSSSQGGERGYEQYF. The DNA of the CDR3 is TGTTCCAGCAGCCAAGGGGGGGAGCGGGGATACGAGCAGTACTTC.

The CDR3 region is CASSQRQGPYAEAFF. The DNA for the CDR3 is TGTGCCAGCAGTCAGCGACAGGGGCCGTACGCTGAAGCTTTCTTT. The chain has TRBV27 and TRBJ1-1, with 8 bases that match TRBD1. The V gene end was trimmed by 5 bases and the J gene end by 6 bases; junction bases not matched to a gene: 11. Looked up from germline, CDR1 is MNHEY and CDR2 is SMNVEV (reference sequence). The CDR3 spans 15 residues.

The CDR3, as DNA: TGTGCCAGCAGCCGGAGACAGACCACCATATATTTT. It yields the protein CASSRRQTTIYF. The chain couples TRBV7-2 to TRBJ1-3; TRBD1 is a possible D gene (5 bases). V was pared by 5 bases and J by 9 bases, with 11 bases between. CDR1 is SGHTA and CDR2 is FQGNSA in the germline V gene. The CDR3 is 12 residues long.

In its sample, this clone was seen a few times. The chain is built from TRBV6-1 and TRBJ2-6, with 8 nucleotides matching TRBD1. Germline CDR1 MNHNS, CDR2 SASEGT. The trim removed 6 bases at V and 2 bases at J, leaving 3 bases unmatched. The CDR3 sequence is 15 residues long. CDR3 bases: TGTGCCAGCAGGGCGGGACAGGCTGGGGCCAACGTCCTGACTTTC. The encoded protein is CASRAGQAGANVLTF.

This clone came up a few times. The chain recombines TRBV29-1 with TRBJ2-2; TRBD2 might be the D (6 bases). Looked up from germline, CDR1 is SQVTM and CDR2 is ANQGSEA. The CDR3 extends over 13 amino acids. Trimming took off 8 bases at V and 7 bases at J, with 17 bases between the two ends. The CDR3 sequence: CSTTPAGGGELFF. CDR3 in DNA: TGCAGCACAACTCCGGCCGGGGGCGGGGAGCTGTTTTTT.

The chain carries TRBV28 and TRBJ2-7, with unresolved D. Trimming removed 6 bases at V and 3 bases at J, with 12 bases between. There are 13 residues in the CDR3. Looked up from germline, CDR1 is MDHEN and CDR2 is SYDVKM. For the CDR3, the DNA is TGTGCCAGCAGGTCACCGGAGAACTACGAGCAGTACTTC. It yields the protein CASRSPENYEQYF.

The chain couples TRBV6-5 to TRBJ1-5; 8 nucleotides line up with TRBD1. The germline CDR1 and CDR2 sequences are MNHEY and SVGAGI. V was clipped by 3 bases and J by 6 bases; unmatched bases: 4. The length of the CDR3 is 14 residues. The CDR3 DNA reads as TGTGCCAGCAGTTATCGGCAGGGGGCTCAGCCCCAGCATTTT. It specifies CASSYRQGAQPQHF.

This clone has just a few counts. The chain combines TRBV7-2 with TRBJ1-4, with 7 nucleotides matching TRBD1. The junction had 7 bases not matched to a gene; V was cut back by 2 bases and J by 7 bases. The CDR3 extends over 15 amino acids. CDR1 SGHTA and CDR2 FQGNSA come from the germline V gene. The CDR3 here is CASSLLLRGREKLFF. In DNA form, the CDR3 reads TGTGCCAGCAGCTTATTGTTGAGGGGGCGTGAAAAACTGTTTTTT.

The chain is built from TRBV2 and TRBJ2-4; 10 nucleotides align to TRBD2. V trimming: 5 bases; J trimming: 0 bases; junction bases outside the gene matches: 22. The CDR3 consists of 22 residues. Germline CDR1 is SNHLY and CDR2 is FYNNEI. This CDR3 reads CASSQSWGSGRAVTKAKNIQYF. CDR3 bases: TGTGCCAGCAGTCAATCTTGGGGGAGCGGGAGGGCCGTTACTAAAGCCAAAAACATTCAGTACTTC.